The text below deals with one T cell receptor beta chain. TCRdb keeps only in-frame clones here, not all; method: immunoSEQ multiplex PCR. This sample carries 250,000 to 300,000 clones, roughly nine tenths of them seen once, and the ten largest clones take approximately 2.1%. The data belong to a study of blood T cell repertoires in COVID-19. Trimming at V came to 9 bases and at J to 4 bases, leaving 14 bases not matched to a gene. The CDR3 spans 16 residues. Germline CDR1 and CDR2: SGDLS and YYNGEE. Seattle patients were enrolled while actively infected and followed longitudinally. The sequence came from a woman younger than 45 with COVID-19, enrolled during active disease. The chain carries TRBV9 and TRBJ2-5; 11 bases are shared with TRBD1. Sequenced input: peripheral blood. Here the CDR3 reads CATTRGQGELGETQYF. CDR3 in DNA: TGTGCCACCACCCGGGGACAGGGGGAATTAGGAGAGACCCAGTACTTC.